This entry describes one TCR beta chain. Germline V gene lookup returns CDR1 MNHEY and CDR2 SVGAGI. Trimming left V 6 bases short and J 1 base short, with 10 bases between. This CDR3 has 14 amino acids. Per the original data handling: Reference gene primer amplification yielded estimated nucleated cell counts. Sequencing was performed with immunoSEQ multiplex PCR; in TCRdb, only in-frame clones are kept and a portion is missing. V and J calls plus clone size are reproduced from that table; the DNA served to infer D and trimming. The sample shows 250,000 to 400,000 clones, roughly nine tenths of them seen only once. The data were obtained in a study of blood T cell repertoires in COVID-19. About the research overall: The origin of the acute and convalescent COVID-19 samples was the United States, Italy and Spain.

The specimen was peripheral blood. The gene calls are TRBV6-5 and TRBJ1-5; TRBD1 is a possible D gene (6 bases). The clonotype was recovered from a woman in her twenties or thirties with COVID-19, enrolled during active disease. This chain's CDR3 is CASRQGGSNQPQHF. DNA of the CDR3: TGTGCCAGCAGACAGGGCGGAAGCAATCAGCCCCAGCATTTT.